The present TCR beta chain was sequenced within a study of OX40 agonist ivuxolimab in advanced cancers. Study context: Dose-escalation patients were diagnosed with hepatocellular carcinoma, melanoma, renal cell cancer or head and neck cancer. Overall study findings and caveats: At doses 0.1 to 3.0 mg/kg, CD4+ and CD8+ clones expanded. The study did not work out the antigen specificity of the expanded peripheral T cells.

As to this clone: The antigen is unknown.

TCRdb's table, derived via immunoSEQ multiplex PCR, lists solely in-frame clones and lacks some. The table lists some 70,000 clones, roughly 83% of them singletons, with around 1.4% in the top ten. Germline V gives CDR1 MNHNS, CDR2 SASEGT. V shed 4 bases and J 6 bases; nucleotides not matched to a gene: 9. The CDR3 spans 16 residues. The V call is TRBV6-1, the J call TRBJ1-5; 10 bases map to TRBD1. The sample in question was CD4+ or CD8+ T cells sorted from blood, obtained in a trial of the OX40 agonist ivuxolimab. The TCR comes from an adult with an advanced solid tumor such as melanoma, head and neck, liver or kidney cancer. The CDR3 spells CASSGLGTGVLQPQHF. CDR3 DNA: TGTGCCAGCAGTGGACTAGGGACAGGGGTCCTTCAGCCCCAGCATTTT.